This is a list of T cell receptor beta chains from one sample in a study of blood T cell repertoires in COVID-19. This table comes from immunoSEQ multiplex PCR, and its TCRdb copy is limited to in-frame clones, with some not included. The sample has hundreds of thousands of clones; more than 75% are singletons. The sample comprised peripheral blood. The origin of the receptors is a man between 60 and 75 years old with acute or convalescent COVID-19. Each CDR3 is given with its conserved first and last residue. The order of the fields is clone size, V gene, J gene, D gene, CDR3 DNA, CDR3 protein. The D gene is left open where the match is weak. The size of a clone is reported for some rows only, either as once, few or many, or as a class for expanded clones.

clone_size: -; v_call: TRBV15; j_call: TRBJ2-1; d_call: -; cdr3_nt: TGTGCCACCAGCAGACGAAACCGGGGGAATGAGCAGTTCTTC; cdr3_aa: CATSRRNRGNEQFF
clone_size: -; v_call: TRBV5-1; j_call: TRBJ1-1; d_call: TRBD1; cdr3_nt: TGCGCCAGCAGCCGGGGACAGGGTAACACTGAAGCTTTCTTT; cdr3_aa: CASSRGQGNTEAFF
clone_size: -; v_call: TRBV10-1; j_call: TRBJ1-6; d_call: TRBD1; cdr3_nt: TGCGCCAGCAGTGACCAGGGACAGGGAATCTCTTATAATTCACCCCTCCACTTT; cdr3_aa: CASSDQGQGISYNSPLHF
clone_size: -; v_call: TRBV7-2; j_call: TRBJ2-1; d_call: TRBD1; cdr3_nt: TGTGCCAGCAGCTTCGGGACAGGGGTAGGCAATGAGCAGTTCTTC; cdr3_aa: CASSFGTGVGNEQFF
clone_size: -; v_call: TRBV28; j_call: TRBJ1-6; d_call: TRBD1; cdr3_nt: TGTGCCAGCAGTTTAGGGGACAGGGTAGGGGGGAATTCACCCCTCCACTTT; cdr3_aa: CASSLGDRVGGNSPLHF
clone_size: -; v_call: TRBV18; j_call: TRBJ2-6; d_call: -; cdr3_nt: TGTGCCAGCTCACATCAGGTCTCGGCTGGGGCCAACGTCCTGACTTTC; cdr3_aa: CASSHQVSAGANVLTF
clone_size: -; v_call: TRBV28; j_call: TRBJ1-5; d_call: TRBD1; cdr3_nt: TGTGCCAGCAGTTTATACGGGCAGGGGGGCAATCAGCCCCAGCATTTT; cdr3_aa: CASSLYGQGGNQPQHF
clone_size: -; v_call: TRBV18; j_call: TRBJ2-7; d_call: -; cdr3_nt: TGTGCCAGCTCACTACAGGGAAACGAGCAGTACTTC; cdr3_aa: CASSLQGNEQYF
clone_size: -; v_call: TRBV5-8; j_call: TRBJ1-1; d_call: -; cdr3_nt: TGTGCCACCACAGGGATTGGGATGAACACTGAAGCTTTCTTT; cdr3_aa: CATTGIGMNTEAFF
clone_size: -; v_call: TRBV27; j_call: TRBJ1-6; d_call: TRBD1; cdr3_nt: TGTGCCAGCAGTTTACGGGACAGGGCCCCAGCGCCCCTCCACTTT; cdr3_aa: CASSLRDRAPAPLHF
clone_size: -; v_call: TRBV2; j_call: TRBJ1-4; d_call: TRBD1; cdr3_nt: TGTGCCAGCACCGGGACAGGGGGTGAAAAACTGTTTTTT; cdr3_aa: CASTGTGGEKLFF
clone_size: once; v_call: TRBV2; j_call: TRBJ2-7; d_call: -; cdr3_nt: TGTGCCTCCGCTCTGGCCAAGGGCGGGGAGCAGTACTTC; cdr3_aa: CASALAKGGEQYF
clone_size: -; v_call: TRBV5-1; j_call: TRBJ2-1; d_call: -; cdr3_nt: TGCGCCAGCAGCTTGGCCGCCGGCGGGTCTACCTACAATGAGCAGTTCTTC; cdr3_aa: CASSLAAGGSTYNEQFF
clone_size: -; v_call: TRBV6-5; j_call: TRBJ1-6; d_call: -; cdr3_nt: TGTGCCAGCAGAAGGGACACCCCTAGGAATTCACCCCTCCACTTT; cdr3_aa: CASRRDTPRNSPLHF
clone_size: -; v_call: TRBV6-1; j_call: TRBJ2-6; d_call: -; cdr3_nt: TGTGCCAGCAGTGAAGCGGGGGCCGGTCTCTCTGGGGCCAACGTCCTGACTTTC; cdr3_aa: CASSEAGAGLSGANVLTF
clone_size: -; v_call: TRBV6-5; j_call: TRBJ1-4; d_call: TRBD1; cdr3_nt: TGTGCCAGCAGTTACTCCAACAGGGGCGGCGGTGAAAAACTGTTTTTT; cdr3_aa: CASSYSNRGGGEKLFF
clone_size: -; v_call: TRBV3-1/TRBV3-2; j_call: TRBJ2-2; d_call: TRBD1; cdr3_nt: TGTGCCAGCAGCCTACAGGGGGCCGGTGGCACCGGGGAGCTGTTTTTT; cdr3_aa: CASSLQGAGGTGELFF
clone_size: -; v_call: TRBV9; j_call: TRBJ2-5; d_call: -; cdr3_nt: TGTGCCAGCAGCGCCTCCGGTAGCCCAGAGACCCAGTACTTC; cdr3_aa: CASSASGSPETQYF
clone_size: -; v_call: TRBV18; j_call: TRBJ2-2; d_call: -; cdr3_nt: TGTGCCAGCTCACCTCAATCGAACACCGGGGAGCTGTTTTTT; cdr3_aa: CASSPQSNTGELFF
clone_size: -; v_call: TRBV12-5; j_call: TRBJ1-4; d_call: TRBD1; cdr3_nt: TGTGCTAGTGGTTCCGGGACAGGGAATGAAAAACTGTTTTTT; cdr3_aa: CASGSGTGNEKLFF
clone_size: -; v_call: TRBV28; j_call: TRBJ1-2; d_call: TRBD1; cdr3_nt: TGTGCCAGCACAGCTTGGGGGACAGGGACGAGCTATGGCTACACCTTC; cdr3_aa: CASTAWGTGTSYGYTF
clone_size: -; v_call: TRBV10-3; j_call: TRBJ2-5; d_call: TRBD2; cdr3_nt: TGTGCCATCAGTGAGTCGTCTAGCGGGGGGGCCGGTGAGACCCAGTACTTC; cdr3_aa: CAISESSSGGAGETQYF
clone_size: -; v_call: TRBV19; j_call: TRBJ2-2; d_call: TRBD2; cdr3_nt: TGTGCCACCCGACTAGCGGGGGGCGCGAACACCGGGGAGCTGTTTTTT; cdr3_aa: CATRLAGGANTGELFF
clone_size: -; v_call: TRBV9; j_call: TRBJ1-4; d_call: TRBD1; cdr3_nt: TGTGCCAGCAGTCAGGGGGTGGGTGAAAAACTGTTTTTT; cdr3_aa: CASSQGVGEKLFF
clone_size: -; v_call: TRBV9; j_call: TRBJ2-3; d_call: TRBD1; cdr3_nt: TGTGCCAGCAGCCCCCGGACAGGGTGGGGCACAGATACGCAGTATTTT; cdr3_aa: CASSPRTGWGTDTQYF
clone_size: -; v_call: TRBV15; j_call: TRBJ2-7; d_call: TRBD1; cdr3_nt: TGTGCCACCAGCAGAGGAAGGGGCCGGGACAGGGACTACGAGCAGTACTTC; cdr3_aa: CATSRGRGRDRDYEQYF
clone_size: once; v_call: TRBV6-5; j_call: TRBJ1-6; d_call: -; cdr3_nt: TGTGCCAGCAGTTTCAATACCGCAGATAATTCACCCCTCCACTTT; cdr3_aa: CASSFNTADNSPLHF
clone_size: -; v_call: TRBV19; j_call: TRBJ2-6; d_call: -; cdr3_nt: TGTGCCAGTAGTATGAACCCTCTATCCTACTCTGGGGCCAACGTCCTGACTTTC; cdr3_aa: CASSMNPLSYSGANVLTF
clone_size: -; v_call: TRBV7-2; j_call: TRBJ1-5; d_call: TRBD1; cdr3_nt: TGTGCCAGCAGCTTAAGGGACAGGGCGGGCAATCAGCCCCAGCATTTT; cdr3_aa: CASSLRDRAGNQPQHF
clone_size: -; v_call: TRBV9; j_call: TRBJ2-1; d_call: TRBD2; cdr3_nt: TGTGCCAGCAGCGTACGTAGCGGGGGGGCAAATGAGCAGTTCTTC; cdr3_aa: CASSVRSGGANEQFF
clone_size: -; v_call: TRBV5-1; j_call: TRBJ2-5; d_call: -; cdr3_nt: TGCGCCAGCAGCTGGGGGCGGACCCAGTACTTC; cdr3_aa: CASSWGRTQYF
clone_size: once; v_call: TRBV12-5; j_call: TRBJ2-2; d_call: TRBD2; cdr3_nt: TGTGCTAGTGGTTTGGCCTCGACTAGCGGGGGGCCCGGGGAGCTGTTTTTT; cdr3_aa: CASGLASTSGGPGELFF
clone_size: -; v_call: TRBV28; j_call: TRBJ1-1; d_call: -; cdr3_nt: TGTGCCAGCAGTACAGATGGGAGGAACACTGAAGCTTTCTTT; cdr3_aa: CASSTDGRNTEAFF
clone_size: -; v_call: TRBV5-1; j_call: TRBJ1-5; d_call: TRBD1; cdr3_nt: TGCGCCAGCAGCGCGGGACAGGGGGGCAATCAGCCCCAGCATTTT; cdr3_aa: CASSAGQGGNQPQHF
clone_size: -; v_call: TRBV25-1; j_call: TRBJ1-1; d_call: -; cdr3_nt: TGTGCCAGCAGTGAATCGGGGAGGACCACTGAAGCTTTCTTT; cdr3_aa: CASSESGRTTEAFF
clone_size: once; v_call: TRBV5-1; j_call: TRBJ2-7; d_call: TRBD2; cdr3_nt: TGCGCCAGCAGCAACATAGCGGGGGGCCTCACCTCGTCCTACGAGCAGTACTTC; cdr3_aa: CASSNIAGGLTSSYEQYF
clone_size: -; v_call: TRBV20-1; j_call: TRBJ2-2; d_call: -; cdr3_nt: TGCAGTGCTACTGACTACCGCGCGAACACCGGGGAGCTGTTTTTT; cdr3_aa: CSATDYRANTGELFF
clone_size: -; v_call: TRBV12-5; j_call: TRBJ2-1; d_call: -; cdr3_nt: TGTGCTAGTGGGGCGGAAAACTACAATGAGCAGTTCTTC; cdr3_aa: CASGAENYNEQFF
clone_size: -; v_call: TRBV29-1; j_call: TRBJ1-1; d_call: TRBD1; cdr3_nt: TGCAGCGTTGAGCGGCAGGGGGGCACTGAAGCTTTCTTT; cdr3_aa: CSVERQGGTEAFF
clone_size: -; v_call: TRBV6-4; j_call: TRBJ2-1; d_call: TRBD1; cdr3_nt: TGTGCCAGCAGCACGGGACAGGGGTCCTACAATGAGCAGTTCTTC; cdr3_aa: CASSTGQGSYNEQFF
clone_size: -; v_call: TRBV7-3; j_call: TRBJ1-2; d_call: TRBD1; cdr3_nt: TGTGCCAGCAGCTTAACTCCCACTGGACAGGGGTTGGGCTACACCTTC; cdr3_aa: CASSLTPTGQGLGYTF
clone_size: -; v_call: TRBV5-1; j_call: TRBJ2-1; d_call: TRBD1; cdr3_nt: TGCGCCAGCAGCTTAACAACAGGGGGCGCGGGGAATGAGCAGTTCTTC; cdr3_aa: CASSLTTGGAGNEQFF
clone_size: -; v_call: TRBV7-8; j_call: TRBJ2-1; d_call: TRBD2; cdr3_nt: TGTGCCAGCAGCTTAAAGTCCCTAGCGGGGGTGAAATACAATGAGCAGTTCTTC; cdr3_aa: CASSLKSLAGVKYNEQFF
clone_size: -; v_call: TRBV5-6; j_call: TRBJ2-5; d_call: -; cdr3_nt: TGTGCCAGCAGCTTGGCAAGCCTTGGGGTCCAGGGGCTAAAAGAGACCCAGTACTTC; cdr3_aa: CASSLASLGVQGLKETQYF
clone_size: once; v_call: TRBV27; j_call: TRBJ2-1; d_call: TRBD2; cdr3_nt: TGTGCCAGCAAGTCTAGCGGGGGCCCGGGCAATGAGCAGTTCTTC; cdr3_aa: CASKSSGGPGNEQFF
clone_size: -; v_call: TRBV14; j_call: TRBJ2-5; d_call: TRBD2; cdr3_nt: TGTGCCAGCAGCCAAGATGGACTAGCGGAAGAGACCCAGTACTTC; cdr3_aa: CASSQDGLAEETQYF
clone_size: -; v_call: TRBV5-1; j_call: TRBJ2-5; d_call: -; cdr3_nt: TGCGCCAGCAGCTTGGCCGGTTACAGACAAAGGGAGACCCAGTACTTC; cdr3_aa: CASSLAGYRQRETQYF
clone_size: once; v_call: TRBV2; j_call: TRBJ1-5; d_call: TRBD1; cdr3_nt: TGTGCCAGCAGGGAACAGGGGGTGAGCAATCAGCCCCAGCATTTT; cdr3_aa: CASREQGVSNQPQHF
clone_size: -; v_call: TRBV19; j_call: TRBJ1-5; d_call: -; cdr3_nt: TGTGCCAGTAGTATAGTGGACACCAGCAATCAGCCCCAGCATTTT; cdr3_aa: CASSIVDTSNQPQHF
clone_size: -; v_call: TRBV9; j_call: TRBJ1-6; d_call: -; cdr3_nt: TGTGCCAGCAGCGGGGGGCAGACCTATAATTCACCCCTCCACTTT; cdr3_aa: CASSGGQTYNSPLHF
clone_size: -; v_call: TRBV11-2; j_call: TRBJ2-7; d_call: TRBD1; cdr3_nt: TGTGCCAGCAGCCGGGGACAGAGTTACTACGAGCAGTACTTC; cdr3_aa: CASSRGQSYYEQYF